Below are 4 T cell receptor beta chains sequenced from a single sample in a study of blood T cell repertoires in COVID-19. Generated by immunoSEQ multiplex PCR, the TCRdb table keeps only in-frame clones and is missing some. The repertoire holds around 160,000 clones, with about four fifths as singletons. What was sequenced was PBMCs or T cells enriched from blood (not recorded which). The source is a woman aged 45-60 years who had been exposed to COVID-19.

CDR3 in amino acids: CASTRGTGQSYGYTF. The CDR3 DNA is TGTGCCAGCACCAGAGGGACAGGACAGTCCTATGGCTACACCTTC. The chain is built from TRBV2 and TRBJ1-2; 8 bases map to TRBD1. Germline assignment: CDR1 SNHLY and CDR2 FYNNEI. V shed 7 bases, J shed 4 bases, and the junction held 11 bases outside the gene matches. This CDR3 contains 15 residues.

In DNA, the CDR3 is TGTGCCAGTGGGAACAGGGGGAGAGAAGCTTTCTTT. Its protein is CASGNRGREAFF. The rearrangement joins TRBV19 to TRBJ1-1; 8 bases fit TRBD1. Germline CDR1 and CDR2: LNHDA and SQIVND (reference sequence). The V and J ends lost 8 bases and 8 bases, in that order; junction bases with no gene match: 7. This CDR3 comprises 12 residues.

This clone has a single count. This chain joins TRBV5-4 and TRBJ2-5, with 9 bases identical to TRBD1. The CDR3 has 14 amino acids. After removal of 0 bases from V and 5 bases from J, the junction contained 2 bases not matched to a gene. The germline gives CDR1 SGHNT, CDR2 YYREEE (reference sequence). Here the CDR3 reads CASSLEDRGETQYF. As DNA, the CDR3 is TGTGCCAGCAGCTTGGAGGACAGGGGTGAGACCCAGTACTTC.

This clone was picked up one time. The chain links TRBV6-2 or TRBV6-3 to TRBJ2-2; possibly TRBD1 for D (5 bases). V lost 5 bases and J lost 8, with 27 bases in between. CDR3 length: 18 amino acids. CDR1 is MNHEY, CDR2 SVGEGT, per germline. The CDR3 region has the DNA TGTGCCAGCAGTCGCATTAGACAGCAATCCCCCGAGAGAGGGGAGCTGTTTTTT. It yields the protein CASSRIRQQSPERGELFF.